This TCR beta chain comes out of a study of cytomegalovirus exposure and HLA in healthy donors. Whole-study findings and limits: As a later analysis showed, a missense DCLRE1C variant was linked to trimming of TCR beta V- and J-genes. The authors later found TCR association rates varying by HLA locus, with DRB1 most and HLA-C fewest.

There are a few counts of this clone. Its antigen remains unidentified. PCR employed 60 Vbeta and 13 Jbeta primers. The protocol was immunoSEQ multiplex PCR, while the TCRdb copy is restricted to in-frame clones and leaves out a portion. The sample lists approximately 32,000 clones, 90% occurring once. The CDR3 is made up of 15 amino acids. CDR1 is SGDLS, CDR2 YYNGEE, per germline. The J segment lost 8 bases and the V segment lost 2 bases, leaving 9 bases of the junction unmatched. The sample comprised PBMCs. The receptor's source is a woman aged 18-29 years in good health and CMV-seronegative. The rearrangement joins TRBV9 to TRBJ1-4, with 7 bases lining up with TRBD1. CDR3 in amino acids: CASSVNRGIGEKLFF. The CDR3 coding sequence is TGTGCCAGCAGCGTTAACAGGGGAATTGGAGAAAAACTGTTTTTT.